Listed below are T cell receptor beta chains from one sample, sequenced in a study of shared clonotypes between healthy human individuals. The data were produced by immunoSEQ multiplex PCR, yet TCRdb's version contains in-frame clones alone and is incomplete. The sample lists approximately 1.9 million clones, 93% occurring once. The specimen was naive CD8+ T cells from PBMCs. The receptor set was obtained from a man aged 18 to 30 in good health. Some clones in this sample may be carry-over from other donors' samples. Each CDR3 is given with its conserved first and last residue. D genes are given only for firm matches. The size field is filled for only some rows; it gives once, few, many or a size class.

J gene: TRBJ2-7
clone size: .
V gene: TRBV15
D gene: .
CDR3 DNA: TGTGCCACCAGCAGTCACGCCGGGACGGTACCTGGCGAGCAGTACTTC
CDR3 protein: CATSSHAGTVPGEQYF

J gene: TRBJ1-1
clone size: .
V gene: TRBV9
D gene: .
CDR3 DNA: TGTGCCAGCAGCGTACAGGCGGAGGCGACTGAAGCTTTCTTT
CDR3 protein: CASSVQAEATEAFF

J gene: TRBJ1-5
clone size: once
V gene: TRBV29-1
D gene: .
CDR3 DNA: TGCAGCGGGGACATTTGGACGGGCTTAAATCAGCCCCAGCATTTT
CDR3 protein: CSGDIWTGLNQPQHF

J gene: TRBJ1-1
clone size: .
V gene: TRBV7-2
D gene: TRBD1
CDR3 DNA: TGTGCCAGCAGCAGCCGAAGGACAGGGTTAGGGACTGAAGCTTTCTTT
CDR3 protein: CASSSRRTGLGTEAFF

J gene: TRBJ2-2
clone size: .
V gene: TRBV13
D gene: TRBD2
CDR3 DNA: TGTGCCAGCAGCTACTTAGCGGGAAGAGGCGGGGAGCTGTTTTTT
CDR3 protein: CASSYLAGRGGELFF

J gene: TRBJ1-1
clone size: .
V gene: TRBV4-1
D gene: TRBD1
CDR3 DNA: TGCGCCAGCAGCCAAGATCTCGGACAGGAGAACACTGAAGCTTTCTTT
CDR3 protein: CASSQDLGQENTEAFF

J gene: TRBJ2-7
clone size: .
V gene: TRBV6-5
D gene: TRBD2
CDR3 DNA: TGTGCCAGCAGGCAGCGGGAGGCCATCGAGCAGTACTTC
CDR3 protein: CASRQREAIEQYF

J gene: TRBJ2-2
clone size: .
V gene: TRBV27
D gene: TRBD1
CDR3 DNA: TGTGCCAGCAGCCAGGACAGGGGGAACACCGGGGAGCTGTTTTTT
CDR3 protein: CASSQDRGNTGELFF

J gene: TRBJ2-7
clone size: .
V gene: TRBV29-1
D gene: TRBD1
CDR3 DNA: TGCAGATCCGGGACAGGGTGCTACGAGCAGTACTTC
CDR3 protein: CRSGTGCYEQYF

J gene: TRBJ1-2
clone size: .
V gene: TRBV19
D gene: TRBD1
CDR3 DNA: TGTGCCTGCGCGGGGGGACAGAACTATGGCTACACCTTC
CDR3 protein: CACAGGQNYGYTF

J gene: TRBJ2-7
clone size: once
V gene: TRBV18
D gene: TRBD2
CDR3 DNA: TGTGCCAGCTCACCGAGGAGCGGGAGAGGCGAGCAGTACTTC
CDR3 protein: CASSPRSGRGEQYF

J gene: TRBJ2-1
clone size: .
V gene: TRBV12-5
D gene: .
CDR3 DNA: TGTGCTAGTGGAGATCCGGGGCCAGGCGCTGAGCAGTTCTTC
CDR3 protein: CASGDPGPGAEQFF

J gene: TRBJ2-7
clone size: .
V gene: TRBV10-3
D gene: .
CDR3 DNA: TGTGCCATCAGTGAGTCGCGGGTGGCAGGGAGACTCTACGAGCAGTACTTC
CDR3 protein: CAISESRVAGRLYEQYF

J gene: TRBJ2-5
clone size: once
V gene: TRBV27
D gene: TRBD2
CDR3 DNA: TGTGCCAGCAGTTTGGTCCCTAGCGGGAGTGGAGAGACCCAGTACTTC
CDR3 protein: CASSLVPSGSGETQYF

J gene: TRBJ2-5
clone size: .
V gene: TRBV7-9
D gene: TRBD1
CDR3 DNA: TGTGCCAGCAGCTCCCGACAGGGGGCGTCAGAGACCCAGTACTTC
CDR3 protein: CASSSRQGASETQYF

J gene: TRBJ2-7
clone size: .
V gene: TRBV11-2
D gene: TRBD2
CDR3 DNA: TGTGCCAGCAGCGGACATCGCGGGAGGACGACCTACGAGCAGTACTTC
CDR3 protein: CASSGHRGRTTYEQYF

J gene: TRBJ2-1
clone size: .
V gene: TRBV30
D gene: .
CDR3 DNA: TGTGCCTGGAGTGTACGGGGGCTCAGACTAGCCCTATACAATGAGCAGTTCTTC
CDR3 protein: CAWSVRGLRLALYNEQFF

J gene: TRBJ2-2
clone size: .
V gene: TRBV5-1
D gene: .
CDR3 DNA: TGCGCCAGCAGAAAGGCTAGCACCGGGGAGCTGTTTTTT
CDR3 protein: CASRKASTGELFF

J gene: TRBJ2-5
clone size: once
V gene: TRBV9
D gene: TRBD1
CDR3 DNA: TGTGCCAGCAGCGTAGGAACAGGGGGCGAGGCGGAGACCCAGTACTTC
CDR3 protein: CASSVGTGGEAETQYF

J gene: TRBJ1-2
clone size: few
V gene: TRBV7-8
D gene: .
CDR3 DNA: TGTGCCAGCAGCTTAGCTCCGCCGGGGGCCAACTATGGCTACACCTTC
CDR3 protein: CASSLAPPGANYGYTF

J gene: TRBJ2-1
clone size: .
V gene: TRBV27
D gene: .
CDR3 DNA: TGTGCCAGCAGTTTGTCAGGGGGGCTGGGGGGCAATGAGCAGTTCTTC
CDR3 protein: CASSLSGGLGGNEQFF

J gene: TRBJ2-5
clone size: .
V gene: TRBV25-1
D gene: .
CDR3 DNA: TGTGCCAGCAGGGGAATCTTAGGGGAGACCCAGTACTTC
CDR3 protein: CASRGILGETQYF

J gene: TRBJ1-5
clone size: .
V gene: TRBV19
D gene: TRBD1
CDR3 DNA: TGTGCCAGTAGTAGGGGGACAGACAATCAGCCCCAGCATTTT
CDR3 protein: CASSRGTDNQPQHF

J gene: TRBJ2-5
clone size: once
V gene: TRBV7-9
D gene: TRBD2
CDR3 DNA: TGTGCCAGCAGTTTTCGGCGGGAGGGACAAGAGACCCAGTACTTC
CDR3 protein: CASSFRREGQETQYF

J gene: TRBJ2-3
clone size: .
V gene: TRBV4-1
D gene: .
CDR3 DNA: TGCGCCAGCAGCCAGGGCCTAGGTATGTCAGATACGCAGTATTTT
CDR3 protein: CASSQGLGMSDTQYF